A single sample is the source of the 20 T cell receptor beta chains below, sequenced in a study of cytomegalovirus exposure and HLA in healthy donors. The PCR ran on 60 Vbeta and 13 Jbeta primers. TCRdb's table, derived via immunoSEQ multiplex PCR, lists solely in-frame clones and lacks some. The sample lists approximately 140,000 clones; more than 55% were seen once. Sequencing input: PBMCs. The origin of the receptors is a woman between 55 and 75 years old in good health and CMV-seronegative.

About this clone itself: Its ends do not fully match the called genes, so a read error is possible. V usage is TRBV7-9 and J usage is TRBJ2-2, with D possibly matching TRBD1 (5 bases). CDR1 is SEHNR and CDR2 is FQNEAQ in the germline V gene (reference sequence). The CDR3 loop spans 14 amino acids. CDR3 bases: TGTTCCAGCAGCTTAGTAAACAGGCCCGGGGAGCTGTTTTTT. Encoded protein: CSSSLVNRPGELFF. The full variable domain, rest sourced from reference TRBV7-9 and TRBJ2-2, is DTGVSQNPRHKITKRGQNVTFRCDPISEHNRLYWYRQTLGQGPEFLTYFQNEAQLEKSRLLSDRFSAERPKGSFSTLEIQRTEQGDSAMYLCSSSLVNRPGELFFGEGSRLTVL.

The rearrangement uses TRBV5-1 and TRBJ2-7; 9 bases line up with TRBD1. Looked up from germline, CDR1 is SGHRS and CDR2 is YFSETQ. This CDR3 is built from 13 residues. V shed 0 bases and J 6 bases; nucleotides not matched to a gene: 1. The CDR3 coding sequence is TGCGCCAGCAGCTTGGGGACAGGGGCCGAGCAGTACTTC. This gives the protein CASSLGTGAEQYF.

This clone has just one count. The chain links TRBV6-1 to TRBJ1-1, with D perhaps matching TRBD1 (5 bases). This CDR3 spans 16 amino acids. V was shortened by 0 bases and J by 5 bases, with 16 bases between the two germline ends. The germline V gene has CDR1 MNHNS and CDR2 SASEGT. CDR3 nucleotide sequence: TGTGCCAGCAGTGAAGCGCTCGGGGGAGCCGGGACTGAAGCTTTCTTT. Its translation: CASSEALGGAGTEAFF.

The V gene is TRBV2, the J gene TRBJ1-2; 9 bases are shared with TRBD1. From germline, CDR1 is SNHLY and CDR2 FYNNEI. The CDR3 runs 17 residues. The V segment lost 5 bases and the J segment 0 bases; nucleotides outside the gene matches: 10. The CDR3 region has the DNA TGTGCCAGCAGTTACCCGGGACAGGGCACTTCTAACTATGGCTACACCTTC. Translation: CASSYPGQGTSNYGYTF.

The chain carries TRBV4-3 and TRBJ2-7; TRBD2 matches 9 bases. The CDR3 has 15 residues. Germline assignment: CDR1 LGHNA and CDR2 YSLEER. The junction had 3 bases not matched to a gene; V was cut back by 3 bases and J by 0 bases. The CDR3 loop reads CASSQYSGSSYEQYF. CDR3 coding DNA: TGCGCCAGCAGCCAGTATAGCGGGAGCTCCTACGAGCAGTACTTC.

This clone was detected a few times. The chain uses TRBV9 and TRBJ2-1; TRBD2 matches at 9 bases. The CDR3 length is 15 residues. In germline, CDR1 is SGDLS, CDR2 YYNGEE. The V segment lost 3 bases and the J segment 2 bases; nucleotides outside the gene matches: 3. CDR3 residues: CASSASGVAYNEQFF. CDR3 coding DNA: TGTGCCAGCAGCGCTAGCGGGGTAGCCTACAATGAGCAGTTCTTC. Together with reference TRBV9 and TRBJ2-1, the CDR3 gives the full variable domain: DSGVTQTPKHLITATGQRVTLRCSPRSGDLSVYWYQQSLDQGLQFLIQYYNGEERAKGNILERFSAQQFPDLHSELNLSSLELGDSALYFCASSASGVAYNEQFFGPGTRLTVL.

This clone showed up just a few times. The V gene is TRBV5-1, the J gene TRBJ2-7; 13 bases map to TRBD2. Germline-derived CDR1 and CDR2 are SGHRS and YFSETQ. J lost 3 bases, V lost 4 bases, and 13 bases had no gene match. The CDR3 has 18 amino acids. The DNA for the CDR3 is TGCGCCAGCAGCAGCTTCGGACTAGCGGGAGCCTCCAGCTACGAGCAGTACTTC. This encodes CASSSFGLAGASSYEQYF.

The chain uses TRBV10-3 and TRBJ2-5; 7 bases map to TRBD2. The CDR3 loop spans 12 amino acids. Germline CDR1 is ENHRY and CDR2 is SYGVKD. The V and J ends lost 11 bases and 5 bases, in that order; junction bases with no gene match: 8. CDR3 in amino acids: CAVGSGGETQYF. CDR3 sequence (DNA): TGTGCCGTCGGGTCCGGGGGGGAGACCCAGTACTTC.

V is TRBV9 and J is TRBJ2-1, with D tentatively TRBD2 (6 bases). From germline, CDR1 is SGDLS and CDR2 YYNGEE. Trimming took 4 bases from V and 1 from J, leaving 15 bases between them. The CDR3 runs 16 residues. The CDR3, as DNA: TGTGCCAGCAGCCCGCGGGGAGCTATATCCTACAATGAGCAGTTCTTC. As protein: CASSPRGAISYNEQFF. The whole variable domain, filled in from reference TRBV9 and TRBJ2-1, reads DSGVTQTPKHLITATGQRVTLRCSPRSGDLSVYWYQQSLDQGLQFLIQYYNGEERAKGNILERFSAQQFPDLHSELNLSSLELGDSALYFCASSPRGAISYNEQFFGPGTRLTVL.

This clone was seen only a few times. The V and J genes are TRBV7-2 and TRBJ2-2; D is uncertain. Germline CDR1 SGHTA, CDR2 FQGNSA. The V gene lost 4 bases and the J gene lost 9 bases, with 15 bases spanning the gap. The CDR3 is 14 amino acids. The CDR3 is CASSSPPLERELFF. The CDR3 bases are TGTGCCAGCAGCTCGCCCCCGCTCGAGAGGGAGCTGTTTTTT. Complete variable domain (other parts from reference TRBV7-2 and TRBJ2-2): GAGVSQSPSNKVTEKGKDVELRCDPISGHTALYWYRQSLGQGLEFLIYFQGNSAPDKSGLPSDRFSAERTGGSVSTLTIQRTQQEDSAVYLCASSSPPLERELFFGEGSRLTVL.

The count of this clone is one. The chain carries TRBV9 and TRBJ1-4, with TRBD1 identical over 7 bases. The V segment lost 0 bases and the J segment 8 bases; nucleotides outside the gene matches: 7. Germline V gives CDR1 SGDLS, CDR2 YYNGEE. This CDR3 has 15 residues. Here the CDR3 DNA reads TGTGCCAGCAGCGTAGCGCCGGGGACAGACGAAAAACTGTTTTTT. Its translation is CASSVAPGTDEKLFF.

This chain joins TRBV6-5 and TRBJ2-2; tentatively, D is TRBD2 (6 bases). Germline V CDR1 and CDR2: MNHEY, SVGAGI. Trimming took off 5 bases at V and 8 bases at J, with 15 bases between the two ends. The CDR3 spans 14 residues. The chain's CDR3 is CASSLSGLGGELFF. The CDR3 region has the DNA TGTGCCAGCAGTCTTAGCGGATTAGGTGGGGAGCTGTTTTTT.

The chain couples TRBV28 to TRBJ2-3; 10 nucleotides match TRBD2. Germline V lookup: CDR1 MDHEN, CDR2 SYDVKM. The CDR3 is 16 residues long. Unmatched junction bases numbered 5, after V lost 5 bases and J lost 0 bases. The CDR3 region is CASSQGLAKSTDTQYF. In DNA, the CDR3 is TGTGCCAGCAGTCAGGGACTAGCGAAAAGCACAGATACGCAGTATTTT.

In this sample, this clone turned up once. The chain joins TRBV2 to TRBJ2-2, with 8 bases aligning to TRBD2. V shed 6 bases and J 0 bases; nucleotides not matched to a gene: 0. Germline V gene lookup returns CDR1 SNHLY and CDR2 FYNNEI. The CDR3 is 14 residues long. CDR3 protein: CASRGLANTGELFF. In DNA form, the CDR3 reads TGTGCCAGCAGGGGACTAGCGAACACCGGGGAGCTGTTTTTT.

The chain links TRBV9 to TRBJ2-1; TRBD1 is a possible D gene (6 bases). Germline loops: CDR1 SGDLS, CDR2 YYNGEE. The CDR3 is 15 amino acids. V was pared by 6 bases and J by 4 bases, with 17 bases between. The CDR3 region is CASTEGESVYNEQFF. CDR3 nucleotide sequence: TGTGCCAGCACCGAGGGGGAGAGCGTGTACAATGAGCAGTTCTTC.

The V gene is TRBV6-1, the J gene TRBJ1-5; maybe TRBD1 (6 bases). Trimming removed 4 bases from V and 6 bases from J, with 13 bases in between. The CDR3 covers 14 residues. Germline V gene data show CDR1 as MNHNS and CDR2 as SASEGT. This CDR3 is CASSATQGRQPQHF. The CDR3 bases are TGTGCCAGCAGTGCCACACAGGGACGTCAGCCCCAGCATTTT.

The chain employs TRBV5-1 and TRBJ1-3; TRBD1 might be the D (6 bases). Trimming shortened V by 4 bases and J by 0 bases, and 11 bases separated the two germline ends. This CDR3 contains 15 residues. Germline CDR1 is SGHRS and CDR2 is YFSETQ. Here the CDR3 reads CASSPDRASGNTIYF. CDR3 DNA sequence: TGCGCCAGCAGCCCGGACAGAGCCTCTGGAAACACCATATATTTT.

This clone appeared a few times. Here the CDR3 DNA reads TGCGCCAGCAGTTTTTCGGGAGGGCCCTACAATGAGCAGTTCTTC. Translation: CASSFSGGPYNEQFF. The V and J genes are TRBV10-2 and TRBJ2-1; 8 nucleotides align to TRBD2. Germline trimming cut 5 bases from V and 2 bases from J; bases unmatched to any gene: 5. This CDR3 has 15 residues. Per germline, CDR1 WSHSY and CDR2 SAAADI.

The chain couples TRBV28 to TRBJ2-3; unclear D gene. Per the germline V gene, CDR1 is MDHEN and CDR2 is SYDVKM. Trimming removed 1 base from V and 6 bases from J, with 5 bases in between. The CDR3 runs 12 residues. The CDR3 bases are TGTGCCAGCAGTTTATCCGGTGATACGCAGTATTTT. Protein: CASSLSGDTQYF. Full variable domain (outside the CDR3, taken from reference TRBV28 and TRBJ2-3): DVKVTQSSRYLVKRTGEKVFLECVQDMDHENMFWYRQDPGLGLRLIYFSYDVKMKEKGDIPEGYSVSREKKERFSLILESASTNQTSMYLCASSLSGDTQYFGPGTRLTVL.

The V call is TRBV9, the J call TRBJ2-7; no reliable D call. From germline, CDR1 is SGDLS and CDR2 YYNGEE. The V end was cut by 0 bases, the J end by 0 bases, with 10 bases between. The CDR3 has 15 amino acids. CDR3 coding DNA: TGTGCCAGCAGCGTAGATCCACGTAGCTCCTACGAGCAGTACTTC. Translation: CASSVDPRSSYEQYF.